This entry lists 21 T cell receptor beta chains sequenced from one sample in a study of T cells after yellow fever vaccination. One entry per CDR3 protein, called by TCRdb with MiXCR from the 5' RACE reads. Of 300,000 to 350,000 distinct CDR3 sequences in the sample, 8.1% were seen once. The sample in question was PBMCs, obtained about 41 days after the first yellow fever vaccination. These receptors were obtained from a man aged 18 to 29 who received the YFV17D yellow fever vaccine.

As regards this clonotype: This may arise from a read error, as a much more abundant clone is one base away. A read error is likely, as this CDR3 ends without the conserved phenylalanine or tryptophan. The J gene is TRBJ2-5, the V gene TRBV2; D tentatively reads TRBD1 or TRBD2 (5 bases each). With 5 bases removed from V and 3 bases from J, the gap between germline ends came to 10 bases. The CDR3 length is 13 residues. Germline-derived CDR1 and CDR2 are SNHLY and FYNNEI. The CDR3 DNA follows: TGTGCCAGCAGTCGGGGCAGGGAAGAGACCCAGTACTCC. Protein sequence: CASSRGREETQYS.

This clonotype was seen many times. The rearrangement links TRBV12-3 or TRBV12-4 to TRBJ1-2; 7 bases fit TRBD1. J lost 4 bases, V lost 5 bases, and 4 bases had no gene match. The CDR3 extends over 13 amino acids. The CDR3 is CASSPRTGYGYTF. The CDR3 region has the DNA TGTGCCAGCAGTCCTCGGACAGGCTATGGCTACACCTTC.

This clonotype was detected ten times or more. The CDR3 DNA reads TGTGCCAGCAGCTACGAGACCTACAATGAGCAGTTCTTC. This sequence encodes CASSYETYNEQFF. The V gene is TRBV6-2 or TRBV6-3, the J gene TRBJ2-1; no definite D call. V was pared by 6 bases and J by 2 bases, with 8 bases between. CDR3 length: 13 amino acids. The germline V gene has CDR1 MNHEY and CDR2 SVGEGT.

This clonotype occurred a few times. V and J are TRBV12-3 or TRBV12-4 and TRBJ2-6; no definite D call. V lost 5 bases and J lost 4, with 9 bases in between. The CDR3 extends over 14 amino acids. The CDR3, as DNA: TGTGCCAGCAGTCCCCGCTTGGGGGCCAACGTCCTGACTTTC. Residues: CASSPRLGANVLTF.

This clonotype was found a few times. The genes are TRBV12-3 or TRBV12-4 and TRBJ1-6; D not resolved. V lost 2 bases and J 0 bases, leaving 14 bases between the germline ends. CDR3 length: 18 amino acids. As DNA, the CDR3 is TGTGCCAGCAGTTTATCGGGAGAAGCAAGCTCCTATAATTCACCCCTCCACTTT. Protein: CASSLSGEASSYNSPLHF.

This chain uses TRBV6-1 with TRBJ1-4, with D maybe TRBD1 (5 bases). The CDR3 is 15 residues long. Germline lookup yields CDR1 MNHNS and CDR2 SASEGT. With 9 bases removed from V and 4 bases from J, the gap between germline ends came to 18 bases. CDR3 nucleotide sequence: TGTGCCAGTACATCCCGGGACGCCAGTAATGAAAAACTGTTTTTT. This codes for CASTSRDASNEKLFF.

This clonotype has ten or more counts. The rearrangement links TRBV6-5 to TRBJ1-3, with D perhaps matching TRBD1 (5 bases). Germline CDR1 MNHEY, CDR2 SVGAGI. Trimming removed 3 bases at V and 6 bases at J, with 21 bases between. This CDR3 contains 17 residues. The CDR3 DNA sequence: TGTGCCAGCAGTTATAATGTCGGGGCGACTACCTTAAACACCATATATTTT. Translating it yields CASSYNVGATTLNTIYF.

This chain connects TRBV30 to TRBJ2-7; tentatively, D is TRBD1 or TRBD2 (6 bases each). V was cut by 7 bases and J by 3 bases, with 19 bases left in between. Per the germline V gene, CDR1 is GTSNPN and CDR2 is SVGIG (reference sequence). The CDR3 has 14 amino acids. The CDR3 loop is CAYRPPGGIYEQYF. CDR3 in DNA: TGTGCCTACCGACCCCCCGGGGGCATCTACGAGCAGTACTTC.

The chain is built from TRBV7-2 and TRBJ2-4, with 11 nucleotides matching TRBD2. This CDR3 region has 15 residues. The junction had 9 bases not matched to a gene; V was cut back by 5 bases and J by 9 bases. Per germline, CDR1 SGHTA and CDR2 FQGNSA. The DNA for the CDR3 is TGTGCCAGCAGCAATAGCGGGGGGGCCCAGTTCATTCAGTACTTC. The encoded protein is CASSNSGGAQFIQYF.

The chain recombines TRBV5-1 with TRBJ2-1; 7 bases align to TRBD1. The V segment lost 3 bases and the J segment 7 bases; nucleotides outside the gene matches: 7. CDR1 and CDR2 (germline): SGHRS, YFSETQ. This CDR3 has 14 amino acids. The chain's CDR3 is CASSWELTGNEQFF. CDR3 nucleotide sequence: TGCGCCAGCAGCTGGGAGTTGACAGGGAATGAGCAGTTCTTC.

The sample holds a few counts of this clonotype. As DNA, the CDR3 is TGTGCCAGCAGCGTAGAAGGCTTCAAAACAGATACGCAGTATTTT. The encoded protein is CASSVEGFKTDTQYF. The rearrangement links TRBV9 to TRBJ2-3, with D uncertain. Germline lookup yields CDR1 SGDLS and CDR2 YYNGEE. CDR3 length: 15 residues. Trimming stripped 0 bases from V and 3 bases from J, with 11 bases between.

This clonotype was observed a few times. V gene TRBV3-1 combines with J gene TRBJ2-7; D gene unclear. Looked up from germline, CDR1 is LGHDT and CDR2 is YNNKEL (reference sequence). Trimming removed 1 base at V and 6 bases at J, with 7 bases between. The CDR3 length is 12 residues. The CDR3, as DNA: TGTGCCAGCAGCCAAGGTAGCACCGAGCAGTACGTC. Translation: CASSQGSTEQYV.

The CDR3 DNA reads TGCGCCAGCAGCGCCCCTAGCGGGGGGGATGATGAGCAGTTCTTC. Protein: CASSAPSGGDDEQFF. This rearrangement joins TRBV5-1 to TRBJ2-1; 12 nucleotides align to TRBD2. V shed 4 bases, J shed 8 bases, and the junction held 7 bases outside the gene matches. The CDR3 is made up of 15 amino acids. Germline CDR1 and CDR2: SGHRS and YFSETQ. The complete variable domain, with remaining parts taken from reference TRBV5-1 and TRBJ2-1, reads KAGVTQTPRYLIKTRGQQVTLSCSPISGHRSVSWYQQTPGQGLQFLFEYFSETQRNKGNFPGRFSGRQFSNSRSEMNVSTLELGDSALYLCASSAPSGGDDEQFFGPGTRLTVL.

This clonotype was counted many times. This chain connects TRBV12-3 or TRBV12-4 to TRBJ2-2; the D gene is possibly TRBD1 (5 bases). The CDR3 is made up of 13 amino acids. V lost 5 bases to trimming and J lost 1 base, with 5 bases between them. The CDR3: CASSTGNTGELFF. CDR3 nucleotides: TGTGCCAGCAGTACAGGGAACACCGGGGAGCTGTTTTTT.

The chain links TRBV3-1 to TRBJ2-7, with TRBD2 identical over 9 bases. V lost 2 bases to trimming and J lost 3 bases; unmatched junction nucleotides: 2. The CDR3 is made up of 14 amino acids. Looked up from germline, CDR1 is LGHDT and CDR2 is YNNKEL (reference sequence). CDR3 nucleotides: TGTGCCAGCAGCCAAATAGCGGGGGTCTACGAGCAGTACTTC. Residues: CASSQIAGVYEQYF.

V usage is TRBV20-1 and J usage is TRBJ2-3, with D perhaps TRBD2 (6 bases). V was trimmed by 6 bases and J by 6 bases, leaving 16 bases between them. Germline V lookup: CDR1 DFQATT, CDR2 SNEGSKA (reference sequence). This CDR3 comprises 13 residues. For the CDR3, the DNA is TGCAGTGCCCCCAAGGAGGGGCACGATACGCAGTATTTT. Protein product: CSAPKEGHDTQYF.

At least ten counts were recorded for this clonotype. The V gene is TRBV15, the J gene TRBJ2-5, with a tentative D call TRBD1 (6 bases). The CDR3 loop spans 13 amino acids. Germline loops: CDR1 LNHNV, CDR2 YYDKDF (reference sequence). V gave up 5 bases and J gave up 5 bases, with 12 bases separating them. CDR3 in amino acids: CATSVDSTETQYF. As DNA, the CDR3 is TGTGCCACCAGCGTGGACAGTACGGAGACCCAGTACTTC.

This clonotype was picked up a small number of times. The CDR3 DNA sequence: TGCGCCAGCAGCCTCCGCGGGGGGCAGCCAGATACGCAGTATTTT. This sequence encodes CASSLRGGQPDTQYF. The chain is built from TRBV4-3 and TRBJ2-3, with 8 bases fitting TRBD2. The V gene's germline CDR1 is LGHNA and CDR2 YSLEER. The CDR3 has 15 amino acids. The trim removed 4 bases at V and 4 bases at J, leaving 7 bases unmatched.

CDR3 protein: CSARPRGFGETQYF. The CDR3 bases are TGCAGTGCTAGACCTAGAGGGTTTGGCGAGACCCAGTACTTC. This rearrangement joins TRBV20-1 to TRBJ2-5; possibly TRBD2 for D (5 bases). Between the trimmed V and J ends, which lost 2 bases and 5 bases, there was a span of 15 bases. CDR1 DFQATT and CDR2 SNEGSKA come from the germline V gene (reference sequence). This CDR3 contains 14 residues.

This clonotype was detected a few times. The J gene is TRBJ2-3, the V gene TRBV3-1, with D tentatively TRBD1 or TRBD2 (5 bases each). The CDR3 is made up of 16 amino acids. Germline V lookup: CDR1 LGHDT, CDR2 YNNKEL (reference sequence). Trimming removed 5 bases from V and 3 bases from J, with 18 bases in between. CDR3 amino acids: CASSLGGARVTDTQYF. The CDR3 nucleotides are TGTGCCAGCAGCTTAGGTGGGGCGCGGGTGACAGATACGCAGTATTTT.

As to this clonotype: A single base separates this from a much larger clone, so it may be a read error. This chain connects TRBV7-2 to TRBJ2-3; 8 nucleotides line up with TRBD2. Germline CDR1 SGHTA, CDR2 FQGNSA. This CDR3 has 13 residues. Trimming removed 3 bases from V and 6 bases from J; junction bases left unmatched: 2. The CDR3 sequence is CASSFGGVDTQYF. The CDR3 DNA reads TGTGCCAGCAGCTTCGGGGGGGTGGATACGCAGTATTTT.